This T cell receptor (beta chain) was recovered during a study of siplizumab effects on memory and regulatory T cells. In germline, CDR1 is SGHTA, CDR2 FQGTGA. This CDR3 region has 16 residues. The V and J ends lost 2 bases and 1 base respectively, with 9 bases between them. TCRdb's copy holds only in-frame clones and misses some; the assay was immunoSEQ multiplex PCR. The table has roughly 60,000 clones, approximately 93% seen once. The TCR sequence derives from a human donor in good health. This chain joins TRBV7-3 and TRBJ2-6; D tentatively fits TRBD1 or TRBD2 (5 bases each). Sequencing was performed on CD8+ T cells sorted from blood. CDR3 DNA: TGTGCCAGCAGCTTACGGGACCCATCTGGGGCCAACGTCCTGACTTTC. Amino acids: CASSLRDPSGANVLTF.